This T cell receptor beta chain is from a study of beta chain features in type 1 diabetes. Study details: Cells sorted and examined across all samples totaled roughly 98 million.

Regarding this clone: Its antigen is as yet unknown.

Sequenced material consisted of expressed TCRB transcripts (all of the isolated RNA was reverse transcribed). Assay: immunoSEQ multiplex PCR; the TCRdb copy retains only in-frame clones and omits some. The sample consists of 240,000 or so clones, about 14% of them appearing once. Markers CD45RO/CCR7/CD25/CD127/CD95/CD27 served to sort CD4+ naive, central memory, regulatory and stem cell-like memory cells. The CDR3 is 16 amino acids. Germline values: CDR1 SEHNR, CDR2 FQNEAQ (reference sequence). The V segment lost 5 bases and the J segment 7 bases; nucleotides outside the gene matches: 11. Study-wide findings and caveats: All four CD4+ subsets of Type 1 diabetes patients contained TCRB CDR3s that were moderately but significantly shorter.

This sequence originates from a man aged 30 to 45 with type 1 diabetes. Sequences were obtained from naive CD4+ T cells from blood. The chain has TRBV7-9 and TRBJ1-4; 9 bases are a match to TRBD1. The CDR3 region has the DNA TGTGCCAGCAGCCTCGCCGCCGGGACAGGGATTGAAAAACTGTTTTTT. It encodes CASSLAAGTGIEKLFF.